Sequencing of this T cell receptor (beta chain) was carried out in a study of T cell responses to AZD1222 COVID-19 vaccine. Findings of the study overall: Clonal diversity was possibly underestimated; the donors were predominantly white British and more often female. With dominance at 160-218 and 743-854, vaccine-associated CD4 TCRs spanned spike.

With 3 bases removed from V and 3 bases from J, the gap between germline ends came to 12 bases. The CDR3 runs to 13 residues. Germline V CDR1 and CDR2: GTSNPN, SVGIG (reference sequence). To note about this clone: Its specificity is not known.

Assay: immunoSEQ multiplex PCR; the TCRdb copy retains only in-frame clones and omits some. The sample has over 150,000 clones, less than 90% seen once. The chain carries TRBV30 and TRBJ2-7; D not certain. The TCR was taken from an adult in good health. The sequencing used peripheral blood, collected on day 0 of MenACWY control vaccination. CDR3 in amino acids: CAWSEWQNYEQYF. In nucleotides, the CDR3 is TGTGCCTGGAGCGAGTGGCAGAACTACGAGCAGTACTTC. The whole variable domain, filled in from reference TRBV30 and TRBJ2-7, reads SQTIHQWPATLVQPVGSPLSLECTVEGTSNPNLYWYRQAAGRGLQLLFYSVGIGQISSEVPQNLSASRPQDRQFILSSKKLLLSDSGFYLCAWSEWQNYEQYFGPGTRLTVT.